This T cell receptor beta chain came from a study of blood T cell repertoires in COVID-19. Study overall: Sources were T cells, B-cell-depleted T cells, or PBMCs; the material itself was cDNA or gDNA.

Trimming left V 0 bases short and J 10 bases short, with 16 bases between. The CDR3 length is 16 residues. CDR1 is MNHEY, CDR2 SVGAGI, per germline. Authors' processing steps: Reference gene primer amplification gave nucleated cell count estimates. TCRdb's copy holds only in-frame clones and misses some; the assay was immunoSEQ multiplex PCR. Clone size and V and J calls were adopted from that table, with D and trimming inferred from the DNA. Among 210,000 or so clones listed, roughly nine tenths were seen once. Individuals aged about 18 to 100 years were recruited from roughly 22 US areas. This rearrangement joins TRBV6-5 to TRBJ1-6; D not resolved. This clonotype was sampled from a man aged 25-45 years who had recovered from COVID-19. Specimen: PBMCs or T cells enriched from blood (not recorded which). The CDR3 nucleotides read TGTGCCAGCAGTTACTCGAAAACGGGGATCGACTCACCCCTCCACTTT. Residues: CASSYSKTGIDSPLHF.